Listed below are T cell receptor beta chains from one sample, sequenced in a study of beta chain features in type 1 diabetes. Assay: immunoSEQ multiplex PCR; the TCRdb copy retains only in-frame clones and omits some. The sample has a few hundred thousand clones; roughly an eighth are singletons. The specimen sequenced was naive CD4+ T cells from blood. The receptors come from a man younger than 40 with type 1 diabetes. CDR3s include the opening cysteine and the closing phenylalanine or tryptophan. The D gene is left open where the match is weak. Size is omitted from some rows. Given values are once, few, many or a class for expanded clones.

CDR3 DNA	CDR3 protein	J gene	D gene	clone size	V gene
TGTGCCAGCAGCCGGAGGTCCCTCGTGAACACCGGGGAGCTGTTTTTT	CASSRRSLVNTGELFF	TRBJ2-2	.	.	TRBV11-1
TGTGCCAGCAGCGTAGCTCTGGGGGGGGCCCCCTACGAGCAGTACTTC	CASSVALGGAPYEQYF	TRBJ2-7	.	.	TRBV9
TGTGCCAGCAGCTTAGGGACTAGCGGGAGCTACAATGAGCAGTTCTTC	CASSLGTSGSYNEQFF	TRBJ2-1	TRBD2	.	TRBV7-8
TGTGCCATCAGGGCGGCCGGACACGGCTCCTACGAGCAGTACTTC	CAIRAAGHGSYEQYF	TRBJ2-7	.	few	TRBV10-3
TGTGCCAGCCGCCGGGAGCAGAACACTGAAGCTTTCTTT	CASRREQNTEAFF	TRBJ1-1	.	.	TRBV5-6
TGTGCCAGCAGCGTAGCGTTGCGGGGAGGCTACGAGCAGTACTTC	CASSVALRGGYEQYF	TRBJ2-7	.	.	TRBV9
TGTGCCAGCAGTTTACCGGGGGACAGGTTGGCTGGAGATACGCAGTATTTT	CASSLPGDRLAGDTQYF	TRBJ2-3	TRBD1	few	TRBV27
TGTGCCAGCAGCCCCCCGGGACAGCAAGAGACCCAGTACTTC	CASSPPGQQETQYF	TRBJ2-5	TRBD1	few	TRBV11-3
TGTGCCAGTTCATTAGCGGGACCGTCCTACGAGCAGTACTTC	CASSLAGPSYEQYF	TRBJ2-7	TRBD2	few	TRBV28
TGTGCCAGCAGCACGTTCCAGGGTGAAAAACTGTTTTTT	CASSTFQGEKLFF	TRBJ1-4	.	.	TRBV5-4
TGTGCCAGCAGGCCGACAGGGAAAAACTATGGCTACACCTTC	CASRPTGKNYGYTF	TRBJ1-2	TRBD1	.	TRBV28
TGTGCCAGCAGTTACTACGTCAATGAGCAGTTCTTC	CASSYYVNEQFF	TRBJ2-1	.	.	TRBV28
TGTGCCAGCAGGCACCAGGGGGACGTCGGGGAGCTGTTTTTT	CASRHQGDVGELFF	TRBJ2-2	TRBD1	few	TRBV28
TGTGCCTGGCTAACCGGGGGGTCGGGCTACACCTTC	CAWLTGGSGYTF	TRBJ1-2	.	few	TRBV30
TGCGCCAGCAGCCAAGATCCCCTAGCGGGAGTGACTGGGGCCAACGTCCTGACTTTC	CASSQDPLAGVTGANVLTF	TRBJ2-6	TRBD2	.	TRBV4-3
TGTGCCATCAGTGCGTGGGACAGCTATGGCTACACCTTC	CAISAWDSYGYTF	TRBJ1-2	TRBD1	few	TRBV10-3
TGTGCCAGCAGCTTAAGCCACAGGGGATCCACTGAAGCTTTCTTT	CASSLSHRGSTEAFF	TRBJ1-1	TRBD1	.	TRBV7-3
TGTGCCAGTAGGACAGGCGGCACAGATACGCAGTATTTT	CASRTGGTDTQYF	TRBJ2-3	.	.	TRBV19
TGCGCCAGCAGCTTGATTGCGGGCCAAGAGACCCAGTACTTC	CASSLIAGQETQYF	TRBJ2-5	.	.	TRBV5-1
TGCGCCAGCAGCTTGGATCAGGGATTTAACTATGGCTACACCTTC	CASSLDQGFNYGYTF	TRBJ1-2	.	few	TRBV5-1
TGTGCCAGCAGTGGGGACAGGGATAGCAATCAGCCCCAGCATTTT	CASSGDRDSNQPQHF	TRBJ1-5	TRBD1	few	TRBV2
TGTGCCAGCAGAACGGGGTTGAACGAGCAGTACTTC	CASRTGLNEQYF	TRBJ2-7	.	.	TRBV28
TGTGCCAGCAGCCCCCGTGAGAATGAGCAGTTCTTC	CASSPRENEQFF	TRBJ2-1	.	.	TRBV6-6
TGTGCCAGCAGCCTCTGGGGTAGCGGACACAATGAGCAGTTCTTC	CASSLWGSGHNEQFF	TRBJ2-1	.	.	TRBV7-9
TGTGCCAGCAGCCCGTCCGCCGGGGAGCTGTTTTTT	CASSPSAGELFF	TRBJ2-2	.	.	TRBV7-9
TGCGCCAGCAGCGGCACTAGCGGAAGCTCCTACGAGCAGTACTTC	CASSGTSGSSYEQYF	TRBJ2-7	TRBD2	.	TRBV5-1
TGTGCCAGCAGTGGGTCCGGGACAGGGGTATACAATGAGCAGTTCTTC	CASSGSGTGVYNEQFF	TRBJ2-1	TRBD1	.	TRBV25-1
TGTGCCAGCAGCCGAACACTAGCGGGGGTCTACGAGCAGTACTTC	CASSRTLAGVYEQYF	TRBJ2-7	TRBD2	.	TRBV6-5
TGTGCCAGCAGCCCGACGGGTAGGAATGAGCAGTTCTTC	CASSPTGRNEQFF	TRBJ2-1	.	.	TRBV7-3
TGTGCCAGCAGCTTAAGGATAACGGACTCGCGGGATAAGCTGTACAATGAGCAGTTCTTC	CASSLRITDSRDKLYNEQFF	TRBJ2-1	.	.	TRBV7-3
TGTGCCAGCAGCTTTCAGAACACCGGGGAGCTGTTTTTT	CASSFQNTGELFF	TRBJ2-2	.	.	TRBV5-6
TGTGCCAGCAGCTTTTCTAGCGGGGGTCAATACGAGCAGTACTTC	CASSFSSGGQYEQYF	TRBJ2-7	TRBD2	few	TRBV11-2
TGTGCCTGGAGTCACGGGACAGGGCGGAGGGTTGAAAAACTGTTTTTT	CAWSHGTGRRVEKLFF	TRBJ1-4	TRBD1	once	TRBV30
TGCGCCAGCAGCTTGGCAGGTAGAGACACTGAAGCTTTCTTT	CASSLAGRDTEAFF	TRBJ1-1	.	.	TRBV5-1
TGTGCCAGCAGCTATCAGGAACTCCAAATGGCTTTCTTT	CASSYQELQMAFF	TRBJ1-1	.	.	TRBV7-9
TGTGCCAGCCTCGGGAGGCCGAGCACAGATACGCAGTATTTT	CASLGRPSTDTQYF	TRBJ2-3	TRBD2	few	TRBV7-9
TGTGCCAGCAGTGCGGACAGAGGCTACGAGCAGTACTTC	CASSADRGYEQYF	TRBJ2-7	.	.	TRBV2
TGTGCCAGCAGCTTACTAGAATTTCAGGAGGAGTACTTC	CASSLLEFQEEYF	TRBJ2-7	.	.	TRBV7-2
TGTGCCAGCAGCGAGGACAGTGCTTCGGAAAAACTGTTTTTT	CASSEDSASEKLFF	TRBJ1-4	.	few	TRBV5-4
TGTGCCAGCAGTTACTCGCGGCAGCGTAATGAAAAACTGTTTTTT	CASSYSRQRNEKLFF	TRBJ1-4	.	.	TRBV6-6
TGTGCCAGCAGCTTTGGAGGGGGCGGTCAGCCCCAGCATTTT	CASSFGGGGQPQHF	TRBJ1-5	TRBD1	.	TRBV7-8
TGCGCCAGCAGCTTAGGGGACAGGGGATTCGGTAACATTCAGTACTTC	CASSLGDRGFGNIQYF	TRBJ2-4	TRBD1	.	TRBV5-1
TGTGCCAGCAACCTCCGGGACAGGGTTTACAATGAGCAGTTCTTC	CASNLRDRVYNEQFF	TRBJ2-1	TRBD1	.	TRBV13
TGCGCCAGCAGCTTGACAGGGCGAAACACCGGGGAGCTGTTTTTT	CASSLTGRNTGELFF	TRBJ2-2	.	few	TRBV5-1
TGTGCCAGCAGCGTCGGGTTTACTAACTATGGCTACACCTTC	CASSVGFTNYGYTF	TRBJ1-2	.	few	TRBV9
TGTGCCACCGGACAAATAGCGGGAGGGCCGGGTGAGCAGTTCTTC	CATGQIAGGPGEQFF	TRBJ2-1	TRBD2	few	TRBV15
TGCAGCGTTGCCACCGGGACATCTTATAGCAATCAGCCCCAGCATTTT	CSVATGTSYSNQPQHF	TRBJ1-5	.	.	TRBV29-1
TGTGCCAGCCGACTAGCGGGCCTCTACGAGCAGTACTTC	CASRLAGLYEQYF	TRBJ2-7	TRBD2	.	TRBV28
TGTGCCAGCAGTGTAGGGGGATTAGCCTACAATGAGCAGTTCTTC	CASSVGGLAYNEQFF	TRBJ2-1	.	.	TRBV2
TGTGCCAGCAGCTTCACTAGCGGGCCCTACAATGAGCAGTTCTTC	CASSFTSGPYNEQFF	TRBJ2-1	TRBD2	.	TRBV7-2
TGTGCCAGCTCCCCCTTGATAGCCGGGGAGACCCAGTACTTC	CASSPLIAGETQYF	TRBJ2-5	.	few	TRBV7-2
TGTGCCAGCAGCTTTGGACTTTTTTGGGAGCAGTTCTTC	CASSFGLFWEQFF	TRBJ2-1	.	few	TRBV7-2
TGCGCCAGCAGCTTGGAGGGAGGGGAGCAGTTCTTC	CASSLEGGEQFF	TRBJ2-1	TRBD2	.	TRBV5-1
TGTGCCAGCAGCTTCCGCCTAGCGGGGTCCTACGAGCAGTACTTC	CASSFRLAGSYEQYF	TRBJ2-7	TRBD2	.	TRBV7-8